The clone carrying this T cell receptor beta chain was recorded only once. What it binds is not known. This sample stems from a study of OX40 agonist ivuxolimab in advanced cancers. Study results and limitations: On average, CD8+ T cells had more expanded clones than CD4+. Clonal expansion by week 6 occurred in CD4+ and CD8+ blood T cells (at 0.1 to 3.0 mg/kg). Antigen specificity remained undetermined for the expanded peripheral T cells.

Assay used: immunoSEQ multiplex PCR; TCRdb lists only in-frame clones, some missing. The table shows about 46,000 clones, with about 88% occurring only once. Germline values: CDR1 WSHSY, CDR2 SAAADI. V was clipped by 2 bases and J by 0 bases, with 17 bases between them. This CDR3 is 17 amino acids long. This sample comprised CD4+ or CD8+ T cells sorted from blood, obtained in a trial of the OX40 agonist ivuxolimab. The chain couples TRBV10-2 to TRBJ2-7; perhaps TRBD2 as D (6 bases). The TCR was taken from an adult with an advanced solid tumor such as melanoma, head and neck, liver or kidney cancer. The CDR3 region is CASSEDPFAGSSYEQYF. The CDR3, as DNA: TGCGCCAGCAGTGAGGACCCTTTCGCGGGGAGCTCCTACGAGCAGTACTTC.